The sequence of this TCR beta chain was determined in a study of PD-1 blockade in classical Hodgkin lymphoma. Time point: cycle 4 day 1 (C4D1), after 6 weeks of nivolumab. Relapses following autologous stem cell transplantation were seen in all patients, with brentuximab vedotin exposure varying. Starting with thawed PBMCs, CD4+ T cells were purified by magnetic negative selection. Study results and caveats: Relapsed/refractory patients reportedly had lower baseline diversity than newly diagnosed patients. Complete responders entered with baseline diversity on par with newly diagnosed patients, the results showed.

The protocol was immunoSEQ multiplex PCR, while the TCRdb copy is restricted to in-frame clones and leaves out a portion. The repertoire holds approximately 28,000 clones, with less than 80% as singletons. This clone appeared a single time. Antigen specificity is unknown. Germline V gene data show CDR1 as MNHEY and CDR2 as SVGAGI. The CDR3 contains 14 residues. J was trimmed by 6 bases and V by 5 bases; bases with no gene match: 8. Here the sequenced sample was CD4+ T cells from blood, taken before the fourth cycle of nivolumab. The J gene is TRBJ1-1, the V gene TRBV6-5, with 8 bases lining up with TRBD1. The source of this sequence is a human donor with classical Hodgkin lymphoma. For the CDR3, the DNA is TGTGCCAGCAGTCACGGACAGGGTCGCTCTGAAGCTTTCTTT. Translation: CASSHGQGRSEAFF.